This entry features one TCR beta chain sequence. This CDR3 contains 14 residues. V gave up 5 bases and J gave up 5 bases, with 16 bases separating them. CDR1 and CDR2 (germline): SEHNR, FQNEAQ (reference sequence). TCRdb's table, derived via immunoSEQ multiplex PCR, lists solely in-frame clones and lacks some. Of about 28,000 clones detected, about nine tenths appear once; the ten largest clones hold about 5.6%. This record comes from a study of blood T cell repertoires in COVID-19. The chain employs TRBV7-9 and TRBJ2-7; the D is unclear. The TCR was taken from a man between 60 and 70 years old with active COVID-19. The sample was peripheral blood. The CDR3 bases are TGTGCCAGCAGCCCCATCTCATCATCGGACGAGCAGTACTTC. Protein: CASSPISSSDEQYF.